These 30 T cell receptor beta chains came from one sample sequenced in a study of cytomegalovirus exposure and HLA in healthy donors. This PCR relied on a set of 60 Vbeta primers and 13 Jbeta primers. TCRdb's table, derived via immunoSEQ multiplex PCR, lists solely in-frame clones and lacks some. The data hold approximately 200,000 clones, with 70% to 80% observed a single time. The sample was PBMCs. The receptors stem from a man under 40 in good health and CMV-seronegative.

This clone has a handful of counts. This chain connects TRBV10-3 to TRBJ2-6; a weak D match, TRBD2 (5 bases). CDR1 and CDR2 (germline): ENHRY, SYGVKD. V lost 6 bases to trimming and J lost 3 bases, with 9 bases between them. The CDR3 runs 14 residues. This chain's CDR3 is CAIRNSGGANVLTF. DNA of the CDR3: TGTGCCATCAGGAACAGCGGTGGGGCCAACGTCCTGACTTTC.

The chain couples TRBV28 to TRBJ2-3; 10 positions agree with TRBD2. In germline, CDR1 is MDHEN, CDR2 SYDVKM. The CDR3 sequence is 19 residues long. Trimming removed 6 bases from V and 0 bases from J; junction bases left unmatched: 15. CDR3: CASSSPTSGSPNSTDTQYF. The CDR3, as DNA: TGTGCCAGCAGCTCTCCGACTAGCGGGTCCCCTAATAGCACAGATACGCAGTATTTT.

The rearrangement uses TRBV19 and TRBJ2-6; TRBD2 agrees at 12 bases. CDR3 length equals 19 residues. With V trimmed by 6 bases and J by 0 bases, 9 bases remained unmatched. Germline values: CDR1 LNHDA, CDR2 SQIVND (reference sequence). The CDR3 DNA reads TGTGCCAGTAGACCCGGACTAGCGGGGACGAGCTCTGGGGCCAACGTCCTGACTTTC. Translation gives CASRPGLAGTSSGANVLTF.

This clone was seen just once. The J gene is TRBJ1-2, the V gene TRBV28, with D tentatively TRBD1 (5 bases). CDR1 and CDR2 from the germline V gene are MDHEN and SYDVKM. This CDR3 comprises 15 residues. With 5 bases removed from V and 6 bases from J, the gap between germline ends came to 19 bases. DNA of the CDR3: TGTGCCAGCAGTCAACCGATCTTTGACAGTGATGGCTACACCTTC. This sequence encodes CASSQPIFDSDGYTF.

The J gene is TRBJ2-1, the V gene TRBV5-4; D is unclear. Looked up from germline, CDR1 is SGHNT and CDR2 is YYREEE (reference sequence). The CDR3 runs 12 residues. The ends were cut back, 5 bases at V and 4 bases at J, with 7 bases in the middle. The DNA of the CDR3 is TGTGCCAGCAGTGAGAGGTACAATGAGCAGTTCTTC. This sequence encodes CASSERYNEQFF.

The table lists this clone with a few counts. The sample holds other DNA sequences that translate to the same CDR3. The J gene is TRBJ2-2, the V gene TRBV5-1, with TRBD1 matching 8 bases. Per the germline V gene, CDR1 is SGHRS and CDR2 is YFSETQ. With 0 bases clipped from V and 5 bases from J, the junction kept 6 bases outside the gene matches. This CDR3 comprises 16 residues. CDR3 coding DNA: TGCGCCAGCAGCTTGGTCCAGGGGGCGGATACCGGGGAGCTGTTTTTT. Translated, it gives CASSLVQGADTGELFF.

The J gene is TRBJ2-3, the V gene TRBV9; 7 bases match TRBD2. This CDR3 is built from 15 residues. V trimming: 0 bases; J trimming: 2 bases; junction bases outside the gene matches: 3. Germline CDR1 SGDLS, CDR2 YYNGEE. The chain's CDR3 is CASSVGSGTTDTQYF. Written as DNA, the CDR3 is TGTGCCAGCAGCGTAGGCAGCGGGACCACAGATACGCAGTATTTT.

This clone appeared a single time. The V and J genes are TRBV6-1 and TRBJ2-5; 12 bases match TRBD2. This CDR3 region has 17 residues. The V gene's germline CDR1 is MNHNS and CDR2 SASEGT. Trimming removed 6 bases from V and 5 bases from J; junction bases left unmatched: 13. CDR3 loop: CASSELQTSGSSETQYF. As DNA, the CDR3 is TGTGCCAGCAGCGAACTACAGACTAGCGGGAGTTCGGAGACCCAGTACTTC.

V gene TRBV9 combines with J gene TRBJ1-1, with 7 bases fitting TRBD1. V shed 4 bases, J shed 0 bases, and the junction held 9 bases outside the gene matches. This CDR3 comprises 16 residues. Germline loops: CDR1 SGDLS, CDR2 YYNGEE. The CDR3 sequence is CASSPTGRRMNTEAFF. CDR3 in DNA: TGTGCCAGCAGCCCGACAGGGAGGCGGATGAACACTGAAGCTTTCTTT.

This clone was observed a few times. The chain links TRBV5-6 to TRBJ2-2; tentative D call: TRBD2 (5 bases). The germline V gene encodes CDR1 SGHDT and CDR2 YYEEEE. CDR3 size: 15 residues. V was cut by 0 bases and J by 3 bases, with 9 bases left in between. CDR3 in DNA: TGTGCCAGCAGCTTGGGCGCGGGTTACACCGGGGAGCTGTTTTTT. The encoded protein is CASSLGAGYTGELFF.

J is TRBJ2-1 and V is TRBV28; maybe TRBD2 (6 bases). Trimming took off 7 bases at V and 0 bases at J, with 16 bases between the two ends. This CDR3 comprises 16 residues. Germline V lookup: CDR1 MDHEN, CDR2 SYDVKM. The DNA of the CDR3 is TGTGCCAGCATTGAGGCGGGGCCCGCCTCCTACAATGAGCAGTTCTTC. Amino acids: CASIEAGPASYNEQFF.

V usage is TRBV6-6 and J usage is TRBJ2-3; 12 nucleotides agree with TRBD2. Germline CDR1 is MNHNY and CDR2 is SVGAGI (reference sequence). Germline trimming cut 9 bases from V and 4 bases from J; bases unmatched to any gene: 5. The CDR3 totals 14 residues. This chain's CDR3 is CARTSGSWPDTQYF. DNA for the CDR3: TGTGCCAGGACTAGCGGGAGTTGGCCAGATACGCAGTATTTT.

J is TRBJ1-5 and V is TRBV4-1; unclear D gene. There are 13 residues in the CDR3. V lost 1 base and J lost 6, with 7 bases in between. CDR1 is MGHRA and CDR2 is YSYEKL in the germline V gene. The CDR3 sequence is CASSQVSGQPQHF. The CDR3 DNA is TGCGCCAGCAGCCAAGTCTCCGGTCAGCCCCAGCATTTT.

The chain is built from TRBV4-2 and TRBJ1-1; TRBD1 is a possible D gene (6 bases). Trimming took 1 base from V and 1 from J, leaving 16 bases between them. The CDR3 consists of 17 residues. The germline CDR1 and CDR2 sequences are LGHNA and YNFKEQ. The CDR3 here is CASSQGRAGEPNTEAFF. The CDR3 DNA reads TGTGCCAGCAGCCAAGGAAGGGCAGGGGAGCCGAACACTGAAGCTTTCTTT.

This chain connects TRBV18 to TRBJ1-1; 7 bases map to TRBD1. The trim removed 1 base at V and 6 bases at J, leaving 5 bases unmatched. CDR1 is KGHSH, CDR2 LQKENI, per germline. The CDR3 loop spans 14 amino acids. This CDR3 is CASSPLTGAPEAFF. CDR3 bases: TGTGCCAGCTCACCACTTACAGGGGCCCCTGAAGCTTTCTTT.

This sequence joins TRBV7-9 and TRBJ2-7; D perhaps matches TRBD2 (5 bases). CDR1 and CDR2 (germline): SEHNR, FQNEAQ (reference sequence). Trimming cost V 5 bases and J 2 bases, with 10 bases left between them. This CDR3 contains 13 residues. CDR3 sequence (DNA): TGTGCCAGCAGCCCGACCGGGGCCTACGAGCAGTACTTC. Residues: CASSPTGAYEQYF.

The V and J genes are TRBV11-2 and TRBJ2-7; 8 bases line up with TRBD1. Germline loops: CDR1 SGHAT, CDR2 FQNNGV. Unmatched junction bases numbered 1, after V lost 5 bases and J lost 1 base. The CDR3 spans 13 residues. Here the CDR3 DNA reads TGTGCCAGCAGCCGGGACAGGTCCTACGAGCAGTACTTC. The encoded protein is CASSRDRSYEQYF.

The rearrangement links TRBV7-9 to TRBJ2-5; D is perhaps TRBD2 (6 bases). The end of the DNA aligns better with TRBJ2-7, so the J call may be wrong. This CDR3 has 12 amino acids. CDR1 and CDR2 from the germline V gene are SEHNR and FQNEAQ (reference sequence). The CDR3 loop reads CASSGRGTEQYF. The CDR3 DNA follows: TGTGCCAGCAGCGGCCGGGGGACCGAGCAGTACTTC.

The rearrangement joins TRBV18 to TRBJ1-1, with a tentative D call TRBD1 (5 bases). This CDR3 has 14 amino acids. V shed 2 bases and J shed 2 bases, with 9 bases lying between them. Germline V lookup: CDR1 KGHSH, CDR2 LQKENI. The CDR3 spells CASSPGAANTEAFF. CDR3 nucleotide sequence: TGTGCCAGCTCACCAGGGGCTGCCAACACTGAAGCTTTCTTT.

CDR3 nucleotides: TGTGCCACCAGCAGATCGGCCCTGACATTTAGCAATCAGCCCCAGCATTTT. Translated, it gives CATSRSALTFSNQPQHF. J is TRBJ1-5 and V is TRBV15; D unclear. CDR3 length: 17 amino acids. Germline V gene data show CDR1 as LNHNV and CDR2 as YYDKDF (reference sequence). V lost 2 bases to trimming and J lost 0 bases, with 14 bases between them.

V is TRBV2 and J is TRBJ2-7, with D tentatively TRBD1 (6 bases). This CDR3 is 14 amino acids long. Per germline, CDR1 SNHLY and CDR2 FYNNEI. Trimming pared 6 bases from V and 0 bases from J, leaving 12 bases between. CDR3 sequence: CASSWTQGSYEQYF. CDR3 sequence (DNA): TGTGCCAGCAGCTGGACACAGGGCTCCTACGAGCAGTACTTC.

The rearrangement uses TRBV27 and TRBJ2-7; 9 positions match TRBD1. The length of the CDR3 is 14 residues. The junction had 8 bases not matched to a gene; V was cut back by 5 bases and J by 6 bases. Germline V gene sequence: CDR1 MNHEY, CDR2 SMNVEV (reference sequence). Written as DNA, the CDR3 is TGTGCCAGCAGTACGGGGACAGGGTCGGGCGAGCAGTACTTC. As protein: CASSTGTGSGEQYF.

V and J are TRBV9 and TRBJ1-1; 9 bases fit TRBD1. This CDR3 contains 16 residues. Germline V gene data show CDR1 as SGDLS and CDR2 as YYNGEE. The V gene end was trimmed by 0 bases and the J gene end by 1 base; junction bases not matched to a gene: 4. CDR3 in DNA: TGTGCCAGCAGCGTAGCTACAGGGGGCTCGAACACTGAAGCTTTCTTT. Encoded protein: CASSVATGGSNTEAFF.

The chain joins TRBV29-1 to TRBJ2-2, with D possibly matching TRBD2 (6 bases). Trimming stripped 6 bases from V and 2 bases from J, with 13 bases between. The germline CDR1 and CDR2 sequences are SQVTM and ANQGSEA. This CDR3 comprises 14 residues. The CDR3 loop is CSVARDSNTGELFF. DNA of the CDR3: TGCAGCGTCGCCCGGGACTCAAACACCGGGGAGCTGTTTTTT.

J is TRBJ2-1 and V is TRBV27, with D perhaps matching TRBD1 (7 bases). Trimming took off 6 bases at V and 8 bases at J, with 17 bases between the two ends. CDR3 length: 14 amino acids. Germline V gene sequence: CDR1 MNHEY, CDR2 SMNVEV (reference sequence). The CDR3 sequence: CASSRGASIDEQFF. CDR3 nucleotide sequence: TGTGCCAGCAGCAGGGGGGCTAGCATCGATGAGCAGTTCTTC.

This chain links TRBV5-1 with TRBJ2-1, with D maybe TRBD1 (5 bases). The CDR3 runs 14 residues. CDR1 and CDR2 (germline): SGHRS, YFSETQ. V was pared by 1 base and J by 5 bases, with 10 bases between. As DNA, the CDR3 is TGCGCCAGCAGCTTGTGGCAGGACAACAATGAGCAGTTCTTC. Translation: CASSLWQDNNEQFF.

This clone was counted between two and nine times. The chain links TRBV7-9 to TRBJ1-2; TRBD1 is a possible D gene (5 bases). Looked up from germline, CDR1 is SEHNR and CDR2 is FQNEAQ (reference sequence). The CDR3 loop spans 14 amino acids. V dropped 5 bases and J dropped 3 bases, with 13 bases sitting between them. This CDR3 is CASSTQGWDYGYTF. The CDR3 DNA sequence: TGTGCCAGCAGCACCCAGGGATGGGACTATGGCTACACCTTC.

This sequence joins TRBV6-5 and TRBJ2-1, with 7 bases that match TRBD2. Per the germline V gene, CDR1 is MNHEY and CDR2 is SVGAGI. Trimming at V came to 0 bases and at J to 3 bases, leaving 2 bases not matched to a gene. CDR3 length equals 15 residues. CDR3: CASSYSSSGYNEQFF. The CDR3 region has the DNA TGTGCCAGCAGTTACTCTTCTAGCGGCTACAATGAGCAGTTCTTC.

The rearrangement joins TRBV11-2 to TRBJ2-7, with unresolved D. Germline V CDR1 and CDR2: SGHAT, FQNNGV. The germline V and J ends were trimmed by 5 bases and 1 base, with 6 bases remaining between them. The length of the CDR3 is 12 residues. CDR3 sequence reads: CASSARSYEQYF. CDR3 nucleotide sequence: TGTGCCAGCAGCGCCCGGTCCTACGAGCAGTACTTC.

The CDR3 spells CASSGLAGGPGELFF. CDR3 nucleotide sequence: TGTGCCAGCAGTGGACTAGCGGGAGGGCCCGGGGAGCTGTTTTTT. J is TRBJ2-2 and V is TRBV2; 14 bases align to TRBD2. CDR3 length equals 15 residues. Germline trimming cut 4 bases from V and 6 bases from J; bases unmatched to any gene: 1. Germline lookup yields CDR1 SNHLY and CDR2 FYNNEI.